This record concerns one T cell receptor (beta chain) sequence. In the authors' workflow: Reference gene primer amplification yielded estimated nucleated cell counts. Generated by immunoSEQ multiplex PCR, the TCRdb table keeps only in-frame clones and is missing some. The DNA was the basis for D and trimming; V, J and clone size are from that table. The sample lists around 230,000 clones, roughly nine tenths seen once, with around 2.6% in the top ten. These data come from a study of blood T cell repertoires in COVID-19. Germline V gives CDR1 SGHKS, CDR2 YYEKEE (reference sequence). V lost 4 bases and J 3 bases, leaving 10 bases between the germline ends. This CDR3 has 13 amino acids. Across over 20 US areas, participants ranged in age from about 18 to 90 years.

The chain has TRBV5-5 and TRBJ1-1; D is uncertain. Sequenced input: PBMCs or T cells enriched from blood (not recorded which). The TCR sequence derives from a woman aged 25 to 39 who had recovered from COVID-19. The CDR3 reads CASSLAPDTEAFF. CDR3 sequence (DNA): TGTGCCAGCAGCCTAGCTCCGGACACTGAAGCTTTCTTT.